These T cell receptor beta chains were read from a single sample in a study of T cell changes during pregnancy in multiple sclerosis. The protocol was immunoSEQ multiplex PCR, while the TCRdb copy is restricted to in-frame clones and leaves out a portion. The sample lists approximately 84,000 clones; roughly 93% were seen once. Material: peripheral blood, obtained in the third trimester of pregnancy. The receptors were gathered from a female donor with multiple sclerosis, enrolled in a pregnancy study. CDR3s include the opening cysteine and the closing phenylalanine or tryptophan. The D gene is left open where the match is weak. Size values are once, few and many counts, or a class for expanded clones, and some rows have none.

d_call,clone_size,v_call,j_call,cdr3_nt,cdr3_aa
-,-,TRBV7-8,TRBJ1-1,TGTGCCAGCAGCACGGGGGGCGCGAGTACTGAAGCTTTCTTT,CASSTGGASTEAFF
TRBD1,-,TRBV18,TRBJ2-7,TGTGCCAGCTCACCCGGGATGCGGACAGGACGGCCCTACGAGCAGTACTTC,CASSPGMRTGRPYEQYF
-,-,TRBV7-9,TRBJ2-1,TGTGCCAGCAGCTTAGGGCTGTATGGTCCCTACAATGAGCAGTTCTTC,CASSLGLYGPYNEQFF
-,-,TRBV19,TRBJ2-1,TGTGCCAGTAGTCTAAATTCAGGGCCCCCCACTCCCAATGAGCAGTTCTTC,CASSLNSGPPTPNEQFF
-,-,TRBV21-1,TRBJ1-1,TGTGCCAGCAGCAAATATATCGAAATTGTAGTCGTGAACACTGAAGCTTTCTTT,CASSKYIEIVVVNTEAFF
-,-,TRBV29-1,TRBJ1-2,TGCAGCGTTGATGCCTCAGGGTACAATGGCTACACCTTC,CSVDASGYNGYTF
TRBD2,once,TRBV14,TRBJ2-1,TGTGCCAGCAGGCCATCAGCGGGGCCCTACAATGAGCAGTTCTTC,CASRPSAGPYNEQFF
TRBD1,-,TRBV5-4,TRBJ2-5,TGTGCCAGCAGCGGGGGAGGGACAGGGCAAGAGACCCAGTACTTC,CASSGGGTGQETQYF
TRBD1,-,TRBV6-1,TRBJ1-2,TGTGCCAGCAGGGGACAGCAAAGGTATGGCTACACCTTC,CASRGQQRYGYTF
TRBD1,-,TRBV7-9,TRBJ2-2,TGTGCCAGCAGCCTAACAGGGGGCCGGGGCACCGGGGAGCTGTTTTTT,CASSLTGGRGTGELFF
-,-,TRBV5-4,TRBJ1-3,TGTGCCAGCAGCTTCAAGGGGTCTGGAAACACCATATATTTT,CASSFKGSGNTIYF